The 7 T cell receptor beta chains given below trace back to one sample, sequenced in a study of T-cell reconstitution after alpha-beta-depleted transplantation in children. Researchers prepared the TCRbeta library using unique molecular identifiers, the study reports. Via MiXCR, TCRdb re-called the PCR reads, giving one row per CDR3 protein. The table lists about 440,000 distinct CDR3 sequences, roughly two fifths of them singletons. The sequences come from PBMCs, collected before TCRalphabeta/CD19-depleted stem cell transplant. These receptors were obtained from a girl aged 2 to 10 with aplastic anemia, due to receive a stem cell transplant.

Concerning this clonotype itself: A read error may produce the germline difference seen at one junction end. The chain recombines TRBV6-1 with TRBJ2-3, with 9 bases aligning to TRBD1. The CDR3 covers 16 residues. CDR1 and CDR2 (germline): MNHNS, SASEGT. The chain's CDR3 is CASSTRTGDGTDTQYF. The CDR3 region has the DNA TGTGCCAGCAGTACCAGGACAGGGGACGGCACGGATACGCAGTATTTT.

CDR3 nucleotides: TGTGCCATCAGTGAGCGCACAGGGGCCTATGGCTACACCTTC. Translated: CAISERTGAYGYTF. The chain has TRBV10-3 and TRBJ1-2; 7 bases align to TRBD1. The CDR3 consists of 14 residues. Trimming cost V 2 bases and J 4 bases; bases outside gene matches: 4. Germline V lookup: CDR1 ENHRY, CDR2 SYGVKD.

This clonotype was seen a few times. This chain uses TRBV7-6 with TRBJ1-5; D is unresolved. V was shortened by 2 bases and J by 9 bases, with 8 bases between the two germline ends. The length of the CDR3 is 12 residues. Per germline, CDR1 SGHVS and CDR2 FNYEAQ. Here the CDR3 reads CASSLHAGPQHF. The DNA of the CDR3 is TGTGCCAGCAGCTTACATGCCGGGCCCCAGCATTTT.

The rearrangement uses TRBV5-5 and TRBJ1-3, with unresolved D. CDR3 length: 16 amino acids. CDR1 SGHKS and CDR2 YYEKEE come from the germline V gene (reference sequence). Trimming stripped 0 bases from V and 4 bases from J, with 14 bases between. CDR3 in DNA: TGTGCCAGCAGCTTGGGTAGCCCCCCGTCGGGAAACACCATATATTTT. Protein product: CASSLGSPPSGNTIYF.

This chain joins TRBV29-1 and TRBJ2-5; no firm D call. Deletions cut 5 bases from V and 5 bases from J, with 15 bases between. Germline assignment: CDR1 SQVTM and CDR2 ANQGSEA. This CDR3 region has 13 residues. CDR3: CSVYPASRETQYF. CDR3 DNA: TGCAGCGTTTACCCAGCCTCTCGGGAGACCCAGTACTTC. Supplemented by reference TRBV29-1 and TRBJ2-5, the full variable domain reads SAVISQKPSRDICQRGTSLTIQCQVDSQVTMMFWYRQQPGQSLTLIATANQGSEATYESGFVIDKFPISRPNLTFSTLTVSNMSPEDSSIYLCSVYPASRETQYFGPGTRLLVL.

This clonotype came up a few times. The V gene is TRBV6-2 or TRBV6-3, the J gene TRBJ2-1, with TRBD2 as a possible D gene (6 bases). The CDR3 is made up of 17 amino acids. V was shortened by 0 bases and J by 7 bases, with 19 bases between the two germline ends. Germline CDR1 and CDR2: MNHEY and SVGEGT. CDR3 amino acids: CASSYSTAGMVLNEQFF. In DNA, the CDR3 is TGTGCCAGCAGTTACTCAACCGCGGGGATGGTTTTGAATGAGCAGTTCTTC.

The sample holds many counts of this clonotype. This chain connects TRBV12-3 or TRBV12-4 to TRBJ2-3; D remains unclear. The CDR3 covers 13 residues. Trimming removed 5 bases from V and 2 bases from J, with 8 bases in between. The CDR3 reads CASSLGPTDTQYF. The CDR3 DNA is TGTGCCAGCAGTCTCGGTCCCACAGATACGCAGTATTTT.